The next 13 T cell receptor beta chains were all read from a single sample in a study of PD-1 blockade in classical Hodgkin lymphoma. Produced via immunoSEQ multiplex PCR; TCRdb's table is partial and in-frame only. This sample yields approximately 90,000 clones, of which approximately 86% are seen a single time; 15% to 20% belongs to the top ten. Time point in this sample: cycle 4 day 1 (C4D1), after less than seven weeks of nivolumab. All patients experienced relapse after autologous stem cell transplantation, and brentuximab vedotin exposure was variable. Sequenced material: peripheral blood mononuclear cells (PBMCs), taken before the fourth cycle of nivolumab. The receptor source for this set is a human donor with classical Hodgkin lymphoma.

This rearrangement joins TRBV4-1 to TRBJ1-3; maybe TRBD1 (5 bases). Germline assignment: CDR1 MGHRA and CDR2 YSYEKL. This CDR3 comprises 15 residues. V lost 2 bases and J 2 bases, leaving 10 bases between the germline ends. For the CDR3, the DNA is TGCGCCAGCAGCCAAAGGCTGACAGCTGGAAACACCATATATTTT. Its protein is CASSQRLTAGNTIYF.

The genes are TRBV5-1 and TRBJ1-1; perhaps TRBD1 as D (5 bases). CDR3 size: 15 residues. V lost 5 bases and J 0 bases, leaving 14 bases between the germline ends. Germline V gene sequence: CDR1 SGHRS, CDR2 YFSETQ. Here the CDR3 reads CASRGFIGVNTEAFF. DNA of the CDR3: TGCGCCAGCAGAGGTTTTATAGGGGTGAACACTGAAGCTTTCTTT.

V gene TRBV29-1 combines with J gene TRBJ1-1; D might be TRBD1 (6 bases). With 7 bases removed from V and 4 bases from J, the gap between germline ends came to 22 bases. Germline loops: CDR1 SQVTM, CDR2 ANQGSEA. The CDR3 has 15 amino acids. The CDR3 DNA sequence: TGCAGCGGAGGAATCGAAGGGGGAATGGGCACTGAAGCTTTCTTT. Its protein is CSGGIEGGMGTEAFF.

CDR3 sequence: CASRATSGSETQYF. The CDR3 bases are TGTGCCAGCAGAGCGACTAGCGGGAGTGAGACCCAGTACTTC. The V call is TRBV25-1, the J call TRBJ2-5, with 12 bases lining up with TRBD2. CDR3 length equals 14 residues. Germline V gives CDR1 MGHDK, CDR2 SYGVNS. Unmatched junction bases numbered 4, after V lost 6 bases and J lost 5 bases.

V and J are TRBV27 and TRBJ2-5; the D is unclear. Germline CDR1 reads MNHEY; CDR2 reads SMNVEV (reference sequence). The V end lost 3 bases, the J end lost 0 bases, and 11 bases lay between the germline ends. The CDR3 is 15 amino acids. CDR3 in amino acids: CASSFSGLYQETQYF. CDR3 in DNA: TGTGCCAGCAGTTTCTCCGGCCTGTACCAAGAGACCCAGTACTTC.

The CDR3, as DNA: TGTGCCAGCAGCTTAGTGGGAGGTAATGAGCAGTTCTTC. Translation gives CASSLVGGNEQFF. The gene calls are TRBV7-3 and TRBJ2-1; weak D call: TRBD2 (6 bases). The CDR3 runs to 13 residues. V was shortened by 2 bases and J by 7 bases, with 9 bases between the two germline ends. The germline CDR1 and CDR2 sequences are SGHTA and FQGTGA. The full variable domain, rest sourced from reference TRBV7-3 and TRBJ2-1, is GAGVSQTPSNKVTEKGKYVELRCDPISGHTALYWYRQSLGQGPEFLIYFQGTGAADDSGLPNDRFFAVRPEGSVSTLKIQRTERGDSAVYLCASSLVGGNEQFFGPGTRLTVL.

The CDR3 protein is CASSLSLAGAGETQYF. The CDR3 nucleotides are TGTGCCAGCAGCTTATCCCTAGCGGGAGCAGGAGAGACCCAGTACTTC. This chain uses TRBV5-8 with TRBJ2-5, with TRBD2 matching 10 bases. There are 16 residues in the CDR3. Germline CDR1 SGHTS, CDR2 YDEGEE. Germline trimming cut 2 bases from V and 4 bases from J; bases unmatched to any gene: 8.

This clone occurred once. J is TRBJ2-2 and V is TRBV28; 13 positions match TRBD2. The J segment lost 4 bases and the V segment lost 6 bases, leaving 11 bases of the junction unmatched. Germline V gives CDR1 MDHEN, CDR2 SYDVKM. The CDR3 contains 18 residues. The CDR3 nucleotides read TGTGCCAGCAGCTCACTAGCGGGAGGGCTCCGGGGCACCGGGGAGCTGTTTTTT. This sequence encodes CASSSLAGGLRGTGELFF. Complete variable domain (other parts from reference TRBV28 and TRBJ2-2): DVKVTQSSRYLVKRTGEKVFLECVQDMDHENMFWYRQDPGLGLRLIYFSYDVKMKEKGDIPEGYSVSREKKERFSLILESASTNQTSMYLCASSSLAGGLRGTGELFFGEGSRLTVL.

The V and J genes are TRBV6-1 and TRBJ1-5; 8 bases map to TRBD1. With V trimmed by 1 base and J by 5 bases, 4 bases remained unmatched. Germline CDR1 and CDR2: MNHNS and SASEGT. The CDR3 extends over 15 amino acids. The chain's CDR3 is CASSEGTGFHQPQHF. The CDR3, as DNA: TGTGCCAGCAGTGAAGGGACAGGGTTTCATCAGCCCCAGCATTTT.

V is TRBV2 and J is TRBJ2-1; TRBD1 or TRBD2 may be the D gene (5 bases each). With 8 bases removed from V and 8 bases from J, the gap between germline ends came to 16 bases. This CDR3 region has 13 residues. The germline V gene encodes CDR1 SNHLY and CDR2 FYNNEI. The CDR3 DNA reads as TGTGCCAGCCACAGGTGGGGGTACGATGAGCAGTTCTTC. Translating gives CASHRWGYDEQFF.

The chain has TRBV18 and TRBJ1-4, with 8 bases lining up with TRBD1. The CDR3 has 19 residues. The germline V gene has CDR1 KGHSH and CDR2 LQKENI. V gave up 1 base and J gave up 0 bases; unmatched junction bases: 10. This CDR3 is CASSPQGQGVFSTNEKLFF. In DNA, the CDR3 is TGTGCCAGCTCACCACAAGGACAGGGCGTCTTTTCAACTAATGAAAAACTGTTTTTT.

The J gene is TRBJ1-1, the V gene TRBV5-1; a possible D gene is TRBD1 (5 bases). The germline gives CDR1 SGHRS, CDR2 YFSETQ. V lost 4 bases and J 0 bases, leaving 13 bases between the germline ends. The CDR3 contains 15 residues. The CDR3 DNA follows: TGCGCCAGCAGCACCGGCCGGGGGGTGAACACTGAAGCTTTCTTT. It specifies CASSTGRGVNTEAFF.

The chain has TRBV7-2 and TRBJ2-1; a possible D gene is TRBD2 (5 bases). The CDR3 covers 15 residues. CDR1 and CDR2 from the germline V gene are SGHTA and FQGNSA. The V end was cut by 5 bases, the J end by 1 base, with 12 bases between. The CDR3 sequence is CASSPVGVSYNEQFF. The CDR3 DNA reads TGTGCCAGCAGCCCCGTCGGGGTATCCTACAATGAGCAGTTCTTC. The variable domain in full, completed from reference TRBV7-2 and TRBJ2-1, reads GAGVSQSPSNKVTEKGKDVELRCDPISGHTALYWYRQSLGQGLEFLIYFQGNSAPDKSGLPSDRFSAERTGGSVSTLTIQRTQQEDSAVYLCASSPVGVSYNEQFFGPGTRLTVL.